These 18 T cell receptor beta chains were sequenced from one sample in a study of cytomegalovirus exposure and HLA in healthy donors. 13 Jbeta primers and 60 Vbeta primers were used for the PCR. TCRdb's table, derived via immunoSEQ multiplex PCR, lists solely in-frame clones and lacks some. The sample shows around 170,000 clones, 84% of them seen only once. Specimen: PBMCs. These receptors were obtained from a boy aged 2 to 10 in good health and CMV-seronegative.

The rearrangement joins TRBV27 to TRBJ2-3; D might be TRBD2 (5 bases). V lost 3 bases to trimming and J lost 2 bases, with 9 bases between them. Germline V gives CDR1 MNHEY, CDR2 SMNVEV (reference sequence). CDR3 size: 14 residues. The CDR3: CASSFILDTDTQYF. Written as DNA, the CDR3 is TGTGCCAGCAGTTTCATACTAGACACAGATACGCAGTATTTT.

The chain combines TRBV4-1 with TRBJ1-2; D is unclear. V was pared by 0 bases and J by 1 base, with 9 bases between. Germline V gives CDR1 MGHRA, CDR2 YSYEKL. This CDR3 has 15 amino acids. The CDR3 loop reads CASSQDPGDNYGYTF. The CDR3 coding sequence is TGCGCCAGCAGCCAAGATCCCGGGGATAACTATGGCTACACCTTC.

The chain employs TRBV6-1 and TRBJ1-1, with D unclear. Looked up from germline, CDR1 is MNHNS and CDR2 is SASEGT. Trimming took 7 bases from V and 1 from J, leaving 10 bases between them. The CDR3 spans 13 residues. The DNA of the CDR3 is TGTGCCAGCACGTGGGCCCAGAACACTGAAGCTTTCTTT. This codes for CASTWAQNTEAFF.

There are a few counts of this clone. V is TRBV11-2 and J is TRBJ1-1; D ambiguous. Germline-derived CDR1 and CDR2 are SGHAT and FQNNGV. V gave up 3 bases and J gave up 2 bases, with 7 bases separating them. The CDR3 covers 13 residues. The CDR3 DNA is TGTGCCAGCAGCTTGAGCCTCAACACTGAAGCTTTCTTT. Its protein is CASSLSLNTEAFF. The entire variable domain, with the rest obtained from reference TRBV11-2 and TRBJ1-1, is as follows: EAGVAQSPRYKIIEKRQSVAFWCNPISGHATLYWYQQILGQGPKLLIQFQNNGVVDDSQLPKDRFSAERLKGVDSTLKIQPAKLEDSAVYLCASSLSLNTEAFFGQGTRLTVV.

The rearrangement uses TRBV2 and TRBJ2-6; TRBD1 might be the D (5 bases). The germline CDR1 and CDR2 sequences are SNHLY and FYNNEI. The CDR3 sequence is 16 residues long. V was clipped by 6 bases and J by 0 bases, with 12 bases between them. CDR3 protein: CASSRALSSGANVLTF. The DNA for the CDR3 is TGTGCCAGCAGCAGGGCCCTTTCCTCTGGGGCCAACGTCCTGACTTTC.

Comment on this clone: The same CDR3 also results from other DNA sequences found in this sample. The chain is built from TRBV6-1 and TRBJ1-1; D is uncertain. The CDR3 is 13 residues long. Trimming took off 0 bases at V and 5 bases at J, with 7 bases between the two ends. CDR1 is MNHNS and CDR2 is SASEGT in the germline V gene. The CDR3 DNA is TGTGCCAGCAGTGAAGCTCGGGGAACTGAAGCTTTCTTT. It specifies CASSEARGTEAFF.

The chain combines TRBV12-5 with TRBJ2-5; D perhaps matches TRBD1 (5 bases). The V gene's germline CDR1 is LGHNT and CDR2 FRNRAP. The V end lost 4 bases, the J end lost 5 bases, and 11 bases lay between the germline ends. CDR3 length: 13 amino acids. CDR3 DNA sequence: TGTGCTAGTGGTTCGCTCAGGGATGAGACCCAGTACTTC. Its protein product is CASGSLRDETQYF.

The chain links TRBV5-1 to TRBJ2-5; 8 nucleotides align to TRBD2. V lost 2 bases, J lost 5 bases, and 5 bases stayed unmatched. Germline-derived CDR1 and CDR2 are SGHRS and YFSETQ. The length of the CDR3 is 14 residues. In nucleotides, the CDR3 is TGCGCCAGCAGCTTCCGAGCGGGGGAGGAGACCCAGTACTTC. Translating gives CASSFRAGEETQYF.

The V call is TRBV2, the J call TRBJ2-1; TRBD2 is a possible D gene (6 bases). Germline CDR1 SNHLY, CDR2 FYNNEI. CDR3 length equals 15 residues. V lost 7 bases, J lost 1 base, and 14 bases lay in between. The CDR3 coding sequence is TGTGCCAGCACGGAGGGCCGGGGGTCCTACAATGAGCAGTTCTTC. Translation: CASTEGRGSYNEQFF.

This chain joins TRBV9 and TRBJ2-5, with unresolved D. The germline V gene encodes CDR1 SGDLS and CDR2 YYNGEE. The V end was cut by 4 bases, the J end by 2 bases, with 15 bases between. This CDR3 has 15 amino acids. The DNA for the CDR3 is TGTGCCAGCAGCCCCACACAGAAGAATCAAGAGACCCAGTACTTC. Amino acids: CASSPTQKNQETQYF.

V gene TRBV4-1 combines with J gene TRBJ2-7; D not certain. Germline V gene sequence: CDR1 MGHRA, CDR2 YSYEKL. Trimming removed 1 base from V and 3 bases from J, with 7 bases in between. The CDR3 has 13 residues. The CDR3 sequence: CASSQGLNYEQYF. In nucleotides, the CDR3 is TGCGCCAGCAGCCAAGGACTGAACTACGAGCAGTACTTC.

Details on this clone: Germline and junction disagree at one end, which may indicate a read error. The chain has TRBV30 and TRBJ2-1; 9 positions agree with TRBD1. CDR1 and CDR2 from the germline V gene are GTSNPN and SVGIG (reference sequence). This CDR3 has 14 residues. The CDR3 DNA is TGTGCCTGGGGGGAGGGACAGGGCTACAGTGAGCAGTTCTTC. Protein sequence: CAWGEGQGYSEQFF.

J is TRBJ2-6 and V is TRBV19, with D hard to call. The CDR3 spans 15 residues. CDR1 is LNHDA and CDR2 is SQIVND in the germline V gene (reference sequence). V lost 5 bases and J lost 0, with 8 bases in between. For the CDR3, the DNA is TGTGCCAGTAGTGTATACTACTCTGGGGCCAACGTCCTGACTTTC. Its translation is CASSVYYSGANVLTF.

The gene calls are TRBV5-1 and TRBJ2-1, with D maybe TRBD2 (6 bases). Trimming left V 0 bases short and J 14 bases short, with 12 bases between. CDR1 and CDR2 from the germline V gene are SGHRS and YFSETQ. The CDR3 has 12 amino acids. The DNA of the CDR3 is TGCGCCAGCAGCTTGGCCGGGGGATCGGAGTTCTTC. As protein: CASSLAGGSEFF.

CDR3 residues: CASTETQYF. CDR3 in DNA: TGCGCCAGCACGGAGACCCAGTACTTC. The chain couples TRBV10-1 to TRBJ2-5; D unclear. Germline CDR1 is WNHNN and CDR2 is SYGVQD (reference sequence). The V end lost 7 bases, the J end lost 5 bases, and 2 bases lay between the germline ends. The CDR3 covers 9 residues.

The chain links TRBV6-1 to TRBJ2-7; TRBD2 matches 8 bases. The CDR3 sequence is 18 residues long. V lost 2 bases to trimming and J lost 3 bases; unmatched junction nucleotides: 15. CDR1 is MNHNS, CDR2 SASEGT, per germline. CDR3 coding DNA: TGTGCCAGCAGTGAATCTCCTTTCGGGGGGGGACCTATCTACGAGCAGTACTTC. Translation gives CASSESPFGGGPIYEQYF.

This sequence joins TRBV29-1 and TRBJ1-1, with a weak D call TRBD1 (5 bases). From germline, CDR1 is SQVTM and CDR2 ANQGSEA. The CDR3 has 14 amino acids. The CDR3 bases are TGCCGCGCCGTCTCCCAGGGCTTTTATACTGAAGCTTTCTTT. Amino acid sequence: CRAVSQGFYTEAFF.

The rearrangement links TRBV7-9 to TRBJ2-2, with 12 bases aligning to TRBD2. CDR1 is SEHNR, CDR2 FQNEAQ, per germline (reference sequence). The V gene end was trimmed by 4 bases and the J gene end by 4 bases; junction bases not matched to a gene: 4. The CDR3 covers 16 residues. This CDR3 is CASSYGLAGITGELFF. In DNA, the CDR3 is TGTGCCAGCAGCTACGGACTAGCGGGGATCACCGGGGAGCTGTTTTTT.